This T cell receptor (beta chain) is from a study of response to subunit inactivated influenza vaccine. Whole-study findings and limits: The authors proposed limited new T cell recruitment per seasonal influenza vaccination.

Using its own MiXCR run on the RT-PCR reads, TCRdb lists one record per CDR3 protein. The sample carries around 200,000 distinct CDR3 sequences, roughly an eighth recorded once. The sample holds a few counts of this clonotype. Its matching antigen is unknown. The V end lost 7 bases, the J end lost 5 bases, and 13 bases lay between the germline ends. CDR1 and CDR2 (germline): SGDLS, YYNGEE. The CDR3 loop spans 12 amino acids. The chain carries TRBV9 and TRBJ2-7; D may be TRBD1 (6 bases). The specimen comprised CD8+ T cells sorted from PBMCs, sampled less than 6 days after vaccination. The sequence was collected from a man aged 50-59 years who received an inactivated influenza vaccine. The CDR3 loop reads CASGYRDHEQYF. For the CDR3, the DNA is TGTGCCAGCGGCTACAGGGACCACGAGCAGTACTTC. The variable domain in full, completed from reference TRBV9 and TRBJ2-7, reads DSGVTQTPKHLITATGQRVTLRCSPRSGDLSVYWYQQSLDQGLQFLIQYYNGEERAKGNILERFSAQQFPDLHSELNLSSLELGDSALYFCASGYRDHEQYFGPGTRLTVT.